The sequence of this TCR beta chain was determined in a study of cytomegalovirus exposure and HLA in healthy donors. Points from the study as a whole: According to reports, the classifier identified cytomegalovirus status with high specificity and sensitivity.

The CDR3 consists of 15 residues. V was clipped by 5 bases and J by 5 bases; unmatched bases: 7. Germline assignment: CDR1 MDHEN and CDR2 SYDVKM. As regards this clone: Its matching antigen is unknown.

The protocol was immunoSEQ multiplex PCR, while the TCRdb copy is restricted to in-frame clones and leaves out a portion. Of 160,000 or so clones detected, around 90% appear once; the ten largest clones hold 2.5% to 3%. Sequenced input: PBMCs. The chain couples TRBV28 to TRBJ1-5, with 9 bases aligning to TRBD1. This clonotype was sampled from a man aged 18 to 30 in good health and CMV-seronegative. CDR3 amino acids: CASSPRDRGYQPQHF. The CDR3 nucleotides read TGTGCCAGCAGTCCCCGTGACAGGGGGTATCAGCCCCAGCATTTT. Variable domain in full (rest from reference TRBV28 and TRBJ1-5): DVKVTQSSRYLVKRTGEKVFLECVQDMDHENMFWYRQDPGLGLRLIYFSYDVKMKEKGDIPEGYSVSREKKERFSLILESASTNQTSMYLCASSPRDRGYQPQHFGDGTRLSIL.